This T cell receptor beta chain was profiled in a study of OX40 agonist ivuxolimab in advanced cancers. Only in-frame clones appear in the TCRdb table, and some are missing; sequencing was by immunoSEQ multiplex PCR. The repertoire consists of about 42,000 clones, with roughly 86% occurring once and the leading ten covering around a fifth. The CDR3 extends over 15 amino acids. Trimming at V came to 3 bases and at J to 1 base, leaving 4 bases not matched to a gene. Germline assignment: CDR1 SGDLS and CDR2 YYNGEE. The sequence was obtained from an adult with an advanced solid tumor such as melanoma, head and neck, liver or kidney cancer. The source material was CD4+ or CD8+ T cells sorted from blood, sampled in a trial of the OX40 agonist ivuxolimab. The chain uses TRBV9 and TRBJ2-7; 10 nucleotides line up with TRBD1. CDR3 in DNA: TGTGCCAGCAGCGGCCGGGACAGGGGATCCTACGAGCAGTACTTC. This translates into CASSGRDRGSYEQYF.